These 26 T cell receptor beta chains share one sample of origin, sequenced in a study of early T cells in non-severe SARS-CoV-2 infection. A single record per CDR3 protein comes from TCRdb applying MiXCR to the 5' RACE reads. The sample lists about 84,000 distinct CDR3 sequences, around an eighth seen once, with less than 3% in the top ten. The sequencing input was whole blood. The source is an adult who was a healthcare worker with PCR-confirmed SARS-CoV-2 infection or an uninfected control (not recorded which).

This clonotype has ten or more counts. J is TRBJ1-2 and V is TRBV10-2; D gene ambiguous. Germline V gene data show CDR1 as WSHSY and CDR2 as SAAADI. This CDR3 has 15 amino acids. With 0 bases removed from V and 6 bases from J, the gap between germline ends came to 14 bases. As DNA, the CDR3 is TGCGCCAGCAGTGAGTCGAAGAGGGAATCTGATGGCTACACCTTC. Protein: CASSESKRESDGYTF.

The V and J genes are TRBV10-3 and TRBJ1-5, with D possibly matching TRBD1 (5 bases). Trimming removed 2 bases at V and 5 bases at J, with 13 bases between. The germline V gene has CDR1 ENHRY and CDR2 SYGVKD. The CDR3 has 15 residues. The DNA of the CDR3 is TGTGCCATCAGTGAGGGCAGGGTGAAGGATCAGCCCCAGCATTTT. Amino acids: CAISEGRVKDQPQHF.

Many counts were recorded for this clonotype. The CDR3 bases are TGCAGCGTTGCCGGGGTGGGCGCTGAAGCTTTCTTT. As protein: CSVAGVGAEAFF. V is TRBV29-1 and J is TRBJ1-1; D is undetermined. The CDR3 covers 12 residues. Per the germline V gene, CDR1 is SQVTM and CDR2 is ANQGSEA. The V gene lost 4 bases and the J gene lost 6 bases, with 12 bases spanning the gap.

This clonotype was seen repeatedly, ten times or more. The chain carries TRBV28 and TRBJ1-5, with D possibly being TRBD1 (6 bases). CDR1 is MDHEN and CDR2 is SYDVKM in the germline V gene. The CDR3 spans 16 residues. Between the trimmed V and J ends, which lost 6 bases and 9 bases, there was a span of 24 bases. The CDR3: CASRKEQGFRSGPQHF. For the CDR3, the DNA is TGTGCCAGCAGAAAAGAACAGGGCTTTAGGAGTGGGCCCCAGCATTTT. The whole variable domain, remainder taken from reference TRBV28 and TRBJ1-5, is DVKVTQSSRYLVKRTGEKVFLECVQDMDHENMFWYRQDPGLGLRLIYFSYDVKMKEKGDIPEGYSVSREKKERFSLILESASTNQTSMYLCASRKEQGFRSGPQHFGDGTRLSIL.

The V and J genes are TRBV4-1 and TRBJ2-1, with D possibly TRBD2 on 6 matching bases. V was clipped by 0 bases and J by 2 bases, with 17 bases between them. The CDR3 sequence is 18 residues long. Germline V gene sequence: CDR1 MGHRA, CDR2 YSYEKL. The CDR3 loop is CASSQDPRGSGAYNEQFF. The CDR3 DNA follows: TGCGCCAGCAGCCAAGACCCTCGAGGTAGCGGAGCCTACAATGAGCAGTTCTTC.

This clonotype has more than one count but fewer than ten. This chain links TRBV12-3 or TRBV12-4 with TRBJ1-3; TRBD1 matches 7 bases. V lost 6 bases to trimming and J lost 0 bases; unmatched junction nucleotides: 8. The CDR3 extends over 16 amino acids. The CDR3 protein is CASSNRGAGSGNTIYF. The CDR3 bases are TGTGCCAGCAGCAACAGGGGCGCAGGCTCTGGAAACACCATATATTTT.

V is TRBV29-1 and J is TRBJ2-1; D uncertain. Germline lookup yields CDR1 SQVTM and CDR2 ANQGSEA. Trimming removed 7 bases at V and 5 bases at J, with 12 bases between. The CDR3 extends over 12 amino acids. The CDR3 nucleotides read TGCAGCGCCCGTGGGCCCGACAATGAGCAGTTCTTC. This encodes CSARGPDNEQFF.

This clonotype occurred a few times. The V and J genes are TRBV29-1 and TRBJ2-5; TRBD1 aligns across 7 bases. Germline V gene sequence: CDR1 SQVTM, CDR2 ANQGSEA. V lost 7 bases and J lost 4; bases outside the gene matches: 6. The CDR3 is made up of 12 amino acids. In nucleotides, the CDR3 is TGCAGCGCGAGACAGGGCCCAGAGACCCAGTACTTC. This translates into CSARQGPETQYF.

This chain connects TRBV30 to TRBJ2-1, with D perhaps TRBD2 (5 bases). This CDR3 contains 10 residues. Deletions cut 4 bases from V and 8 bases from J, with 6 bases between. Germline CDR1 GTSNPN, CDR2 SVGIG (reference sequence). CDR3 in DNA: TGTGCCTGGAAGAGGGATGAGCAGTTCTTC. Protein product: CAWKRDEQFF. Variable domain in full (rest from reference TRBV30 and TRBJ2-1): SQTIHQWPATLVQPVGSPLSLECTVEGTSNPNLYWYRQAAGRGLQLLFYSVGIGQISSEVPQNLSASRPQDRQFILSSKKLLLSDSGFYLCAWKRDEQFFGPGTRLTVL.

This clonotype occurred many times. The chain combines TRBV9 with TRBJ1-2, with D hard to call. Trimming removed 1 base from V and 5 bases from J, with 30 bases in between. This CDR3 region has 20 residues. Germline V lookup: CDR1 SGDLS, CDR2 YYNGEE. The CDR3 reads CASSVTPSVRAIEYPYGYTF. In DNA, the CDR3 is TGTGCCAGCAGCGTAACCCCCAGCGTAAGGGCAATTGAGTATCCGTATGGCTACACCTTC. The variable domain in full, with the rest retrieved from reference TRBV9 and TRBJ1-2, is DSGVTQTPKHLITATGQRVTLRCSPRSGDLSVYWYQQSLDQGLQFLIQYYNGEERAKGNILERFSAQQFPDLHSELNLSSLELGDSALYFCASSVTPSVRAIEYPYGYTFGSGTRLTVV.

This clonotype was recorded a few times. The chain combines TRBV29-1 with TRBJ2-2; D remains unclear. Per germline, CDR1 SQVTM and CDR2 ANQGSEA. The CDR3 extends over 14 amino acids. V was shortened by 4 bases and J by 2 bases, with 11 bases between the two germline ends. The CDR3, as DNA: TGCAGCGTTGTAGGCCTTCTAAACACCGGGGAGCTGTTTTTT. It yields the protein CSVVGLLNTGELFF.

V gene TRBV14 combines with J gene TRBJ1-2; TRBD1 is a possible D gene (5 bases). Germline assignment: CDR1 SGHDN and CDR2 FVKESK. V was clipped by 5 bases and J by 4 bases, with 14 bases between them. This CDR3 region has 14 residues. The DNA of the CDR3 is TGTGCCAGCAGCGGGCGGGACGGGACCTATGGCTACACCTTC. Translated, it gives CASSGRDGTYGYTF.

This clonotype has just a few counts. The chain recombines TRBV5-1 with TRBJ2-3, with 10 bases aligning to TRBD2. The CDR3 runs to 17 residues. The V gene's germline CDR1 is SGHRS and CDR2 YFSETQ. J lost 2 bases, V lost 0 bases, and 6 bases had no gene match. In nucleotides, the CDR3 is TGCGCCAGCAGCTTGGATGTAGCGGGGGGAGCCACAGATACGCAGTATTTT. Its translation: CASSLDVAGGATDTQYF.

This clonotype was seen at least ten times. The chain links TRBV7-9 to TRBJ2-1; 11 bases fit TRBD2. The germline V gene encodes CDR1 SEHNR and CDR2 FQNEAQ (reference sequence). CDR3 length equals 19 residues. Trimming removed 0 bases from V and 0 bases from J; junction bases left unmatched: 7. CDR3 nucleotide sequence: TGTGCCAGCAGCTTAGCTGTGACTAGCGGGAAGAGCTCCTACAATGAGCAGTTCTTC. This sequence encodes CASSLAVTSGKSSYNEQFF.

There are a few counts of this clonotype. The gene calls are TRBV5-4 and TRBJ1-2; D is uncertain. The CDR3 consists of 14 residues. V dropped 6 bases and J dropped 0 bases, with 12 bases sitting between them. Germline loops: CDR1 SGHNT, CDR2 YYREEE (reference sequence). CDR3 bases: TGTGCCAGCACCCACCGGACGTCTAACTATGGCTACACCTTC. Its translation is CASTHRTSNYGYTF.

J is TRBJ2-3 and V is TRBV12-3 or TRBV12-4; D not resolved. Trimming stripped 5 bases from V and 3 bases from J, with 12 bases between. This CDR3 has 14 residues. The CDR3 is CASSPSPVTDTQYF. In DNA form, the CDR3 reads TGTGCCAGCAGTCCATCCCCGGTGACAGATACGCAGTATTTT.

This clonotype was detected many times. V and J are TRBV10-3 and TRBJ2-1; TRBD2 matches at 10 bases. Germline assignment: CDR1 ENHRY and CDR2 SYGVKD. The CDR3 totals 15 residues. V shed 4 bases, J shed 7 bases, and the junction held 7 bases outside the gene matches. CDR3 amino acids: CAISGTSGFVNEQFF. Written as DNA, the CDR3 is TGTGCCATCAGTGGGACTAGCGGTTTTGTAAATGAGCAGTTCTTC.

This clonotype has just a few counts. The chain uses TRBV14 and TRBJ2-1; 7 nucleotides align to TRBD2. After removal of 2 bases from V and 4 bases from J, the junction contained 11 bases not matched to a gene. Germline assignment: CDR1 SGHDN and CDR2 FVKESK. The CDR3 is 17 amino acids. CDR3: CASSQNALSGAYNEQFF. In DNA form, the CDR3 reads TGTGCCAGCAGCCAAAATGCCTTGAGCGGGGCTTACAATGAGCAGTTCTTC.

This clonotype was picked up a small number of times. The V and J genes are TRBV3-1 and TRBJ2-1; 10 bases line up with TRBD2. The CDR3 sequence is 15 residues long. The J segment lost 7 bases and the V segment lost 4 bases, leaving 7 bases of the junction unmatched. Germline CDR1 reads LGHDT; CDR2 reads YNNKEL (reference sequence). CDR3 nucleotide sequence: TGTGCCAGCAGCCCTCCAAGCGGGAGGGCTAATGAGCAGTTCTTC. Its protein product is CASSPPSGRANEQFF.

The genes are TRBV2 and TRBJ1-1; perhaps TRBD1 as D (6 bases). CDR1 and CDR2 (germline): SNHLY, FYNNEI. The V and J ends lost 7 bases and 4 bases respectively, with 19 bases between them. The CDR3 sequence is 15 residues long. The CDR3 coding sequence is TGTGCCAGCAATCCGACGACAGGCTCGAGCACTGAAGCTTTCTTT. Protein: CASNPTTGSSTEAFF.

This clonotype appeared once. The chain has TRBV28 and TRBJ2-7; D ambiguous. V lost 3 bases and J 0 bases, leaving 9 bases between the germline ends. From germline, CDR1 is MDHEN and CDR2 SYDVKM. The CDR3 contains 14 residues. The CDR3: CASSFRALSYEQYF. CDR3 bases: TGTGCCAGCAGTTTCCGGGCCCTCTCCTACGAGCAGTACTTC.

This clonotype was seen a handful of times. This CDR3 is CASRPGTGPGELFF. The CDR3 nucleotides are TGTGCCAGCAGGCCCGGGACAGGGCCCGGGGAGCTGTTTTTT. The chain uses TRBV12-3 or TRBV12-4 and TRBJ2-2; 9 bases align to TRBD1. J lost 6 bases, V lost 6 bases, and 5 bases had no gene match. The CDR3 covers 14 residues.

The chain carries TRBV5-1 and TRBJ1-1; D is unclear. Germline values: CDR1 SGHRS, CDR2 YFSETQ. The CDR3 length is 14 residues. V was pared by 3 bases and J by 0 bases, with 9 bases between. Here the CDR3 DNA reads TGCGCCAGCAGCTCCTTGACTTTGAACACTGAAGCTTTCTTT. Translated: CASSSLTLNTEAFF.

This chain joins TRBV12-5 and TRBJ2-1, with D possibly being TRBD2 (6 bases). The germline gives CDR1 LGHNT, CDR2 FRNRAP. This CDR3 has 14 amino acids. The V end lost 5 bases, the J end lost 1 base, and 9 bases lay between the germline ends. CDR3 DNA sequence: TGTGCTAGTGGTGAGGGACTTTCCTACAATGAGCAGTTCTTC. Protein: CASGEGLSYNEQFF.

This chain connects TRBV6-5 to TRBJ2-4, with TRBD2 matching over 7 bases. CDR1 is MNHEY, CDR2 SVGAGI, per germline. V lost 0 bases, J lost 1 base, and 3 bases stayed unmatched. The length of the CDR3 is 16 residues. CDR3 sequence (DNA): TGTGCCAGCAGTTACTCTAGGGACTACGCCAAAAACATTCAGTACTTC. This translates into CASSYSRDYAKNIQYF.

This clonotype was found many times. The chain employs TRBV2 and TRBJ2-3; D assignment may be TRBD1 or TRBD2 (5 bases each). The length of the CDR3 is 13 residues. The ends were cut back, 8 bases at V and 2 bases at J, with 11 bases in the middle. Germline V gene lookup returns CDR1 SNHLY and CDR2 FYNNEI. The DNA for the CDR3 is TGTGCCAGCGAGGACGGGACCACAGATACGCAGTATTTT. As protein: CASEDGTTDTQYF.